Listed below are T cell receptor beta chains from one sample, sequenced in a study of T cells in Graves' hyperthyroidism and ophthalmopathy. TCRdb reprocessed the multiplex PCR reads via MiXCR and lists one record per CDR3 protein. This table has approximately 400,000 distinct CDR3 sequences, roughly 25% appearing once. Material: blood. These receptors were taken from a man aged 45-65 years with Graves' hyperthyroidism. Both conserved end residues are part of each CDR3. A D gene is named only where the DNA matches it firmly. Not every row has a clone size; where given, it reads once, few, many or a size class.

>-|TRBJ2-3|TRBV6-5|-|16
CASRLKGLSSTDTQYF
TGTGCCAGCAGGTTAAAAGGGCTTTCTAGCACAGATACGCAGTATTTT
>-|TRBJ2-7|TRBV7-2|TRBD2|20
CASTPPDRRLAVVKRYEQYF
TGTGCCAGCACCCCCCCCGACCGGCGACTAGCGGTAGTTAAGAGGTACGAGCAGTACTTC
>-|TRBJ2-5|TRBV29-1|-|12
CSAGTLQETQYF
TGCAGCGCAGGGACACTACAAGAGACCCAGTACTTC
>few|TRBJ2-3|TRBV12-3/TRBV12-4|-|14
CASSSRLAVDTQYF
TGTGCCAGCAGTTCTAGGTTAGCGGTGGATACGCAGTATTTT
>few|TRBJ2-7|TRBV6-1|TRBD2|15
CASSEASGSINEQYF
TGTGCCAGCAGTGAAGCCAGCGGGAGTATTAACGAGCAGTACTTC
>few|TRBJ1-5|TRBV7-9|TRBD1|13
CASSSQGVEPQHF
TGTGCCAGCAGCTCGCAGGGGGTTGAGCCCCAGCATTTT
>few|TRBJ2-7|TRBV6-6|-|16
CASSYSIRGYFYEQYF
TGTGCCAGCAGTTACTCAATCCGGGGGTACTTTTACGAGCAGTACTTC
>-|TRBJ2-7|TRBV24-1|-|15
CATSPGDNRPYEQYF
TGTGCCACCAGCCCCGGGGACAACCGCCCCTACGAGCAGTACTTC
>few|TRBJ2-1|TRBV6-2/TRBV6-3|-|15
CASSYSAGPYNEQFF
TGTGCCAGCAGTTACTCTGCGGGACCCTACAATGAGCAGTTCTTC
>few|TRBJ2-3|TRBV6-2/TRBV6-3|-|11
CASSYRGTQYF
TGTGCCAGCAGTTACAGGGGTACGCAGTATTTT
>-|TRBJ2-6|TRBV5-1|-|15
CASSPRSPGANVLTF
TGCGCCAGCAGCCCTCGAAGTCCTGGGGCCAACGTCCTGACTTTC
>many|TRBJ2-7|TRBV2|TRBD2|14
CASSVLAGRNEQYF
TGTGCCAGCAGTGTGTTAGCGGGTCGCAACGAGCAGTACTTC
>-|TRBJ1-5|TRBV24-1|-|15
CATSAAGTYNQPQHF
TGTGCCACCAGTGCTGCGGGAACTTACAATCAGCCCCAGCATTTT
>few|TRBJ2-3|TRBV24-1|-|15
CATSDFTGRLDTQYF
TGTGCCACCAGTGATTTTACCGGGCGACTTGATACGCAGTATTTT
>many|TRBJ1-2|TRBV2|-|12
CASSETGYGYTF
TGTGCCAGCAGTGAAACTGGTTATGGCTACACCTTC
>-|TRBJ1-1|TRBV5-1|-|15
CASSLYLGELAEAFF
TGCGCCAGCAGCTTGTATCTAGGGGAATTAGCTGAAGCTTTCTTT
>-|TRBJ1-1|TRBV6-1|-|15
CASSRPGRSNTEAFF
TGTGCCAGCAGCCGCCCGGGGAGATCGAACACTGAAGCTTTCTTT
>few|TRBJ2-3|TRBV29-1|-|13
CSVQASSTDTQYF
TGCAGCGTTCAAGCCTCTAGCACAGATACGCAGTATTTT
>-|TRBJ2-6|TRBV24-1|-|16
CATSGHWGNGANVLTF
TGTGCCACCAGTGGCCACTGGGGGAATGGGGCCAACGTCCTGACTTTC
>-|TRBJ2-7|TRBV2|-|15
CASSERGIISYEQYF
TGTGCCAGCAGTGAAAGGGGGATCATTTCCTACGAGCAGTACTTC
>many|TRBJ2-7|TRBV7-8|-|12
CASSSRVYEQYF
TGTGCCAGCAGCTCCAGGGTCTACGAGCAGTATTTC
>many|TRBJ2-1|TRBV7-6|-|13
CASSSRHNNEQFF
TGTGCCAGCAGCTCTAGACACAACAATGAGCAGTTCTTC
>-|TRBJ2-2|TRBV7-6|TRBD1|15
CASSPGQGASGELFF
TGTGCCAGCAGCCCCGGACAGGGGGCTAGCGGGGAGCTGTTTTTT
>few|TRBJ2-3|TRBV19|TRBD1|15
CASSIVDRGTDTQYF
TGTGCCAGTAGTATCGTGGACAGGGGAACAGATACGCAGTATTTT
>-|TRBJ2-4|TRBV7-3|-|14
CASSLGGGANIQYF
TGTGCCAGCAGCTTAGGAGGGGGCGCGAACATTCAGTACTTC
>-|TRBJ2-2|TRBV7-2|TRBD1|14
CATPDRGYTGELFF
TGTGCCACCCCGGACAGGGGGTACACCGGGGAGCTGTTTTTT
>-|TRBJ1-1|TRBV5-1|TRBD1|14
CASSRQGWNTEAFF
TGCGCCAGCAGCAGACAGGGGTGGAACACTGAAGCTTTCTTT
>-|TRBJ2-1|TRBV5-1|-|14
CASSLAGAYNEQFF
TGCGCCAGCAGCTTGGCAGGGGCTTACAATGAGCAGTTCTTC
>-|TRBJ2-3|TRBV7-2|-|12
CASSLAADTQYF
TGTGCCAGCAGCTTAGCGGCGGATACGCAGTATTTT
>once|TRBJ1-2|TRBV6-1|-|11
CASMRDYGYTF
TGTGCCAGCATGAGGGACTATGGCTACACCTTC
>-|TRBJ2-1|TRBV7-9|-|12
CASGGGYNEQFF
TGTGCCAGCGGTGGCGGCTACAATGAGCAGTTCTTC
>-|TRBJ1-4|TRBV27|-|14
CASSQEGANEKLFF
TGTGCCAGCAGTCAGGAGGGAGCTAATGAAAAACTGTTTTTT
>many|TRBJ2-3|TRBV29-1|TRBD2|14
CSVRFGGGTDTQYF
TGCAGCGTTCGATTCGGGGGGGGCACAGATACGCAGTATTTT
>-|TRBJ2-2|TRBV19|TRBD1|14
CASSSDRRYRELFF
TGTGCCAGTAGTTCGGACAGGAGGTATAGGGAGCTGTTTTTT
>-|TRBJ1-5|TRBV5-6|-|16
CASSLAIGPVNQPQHF
TGTGCCAGCAGCTTGGCCATAGGCCCAGTCAATCAGCCCCAGCATTTT
>-|TRBJ1-1|TRBV29-1|-|15
CSVGNQIFMNTEAFF
TGCAGCGTTGGGAACCAAATTTTCATGAACACTGAAGCTTTCTTT
>-|TRBJ2-7|TRBV29-1|-|14
CSVPTGASSYEQYF
TGCAGCGTTCCTACGGGGGCTTCCTCCTACGAGCAGTACTTC
>few|TRBJ2-3|TRBV6-1|-|13
CASSDQLEDTQYF
TGTGCCAGCAGTGACCAGCTAGAAGATACGCAGTATTTT
>few|TRBJ2-7|TRBV10-2|-|12
CASSIQGNEQYF
TGCGCCAGCAGTATACAGGGAAACGAGCAGTACTTC
>-|TRBJ2-5|TRBV6-2/TRBV6-3|-|11
CASSHGGTQYF
TGTGCCAGCAGCCACGGGGGGACCCAGTACTTC
>once|TRBJ2-1|TRBV5-4|-|11
CASSFGREQFF
TGTGCCAGCAGCTTTGGTCGTGAGCAGTTCTTC
>few|TRBJ1-1|TRBV4-1|-|14
CASSQLSMNTEAFF
TGCGCCAGCAGCCAACTGAGCATGAACACTGAAGCTTTCTTT
>many|TRBJ2-1|TRBV20-1|TRBD2|16
CSARGLPGLEVNEQFF
TGCAGTGCTAGGGGCTTACCGGGACTAGAGGTCAATGAGCAGTTCTTC
>-|TRBJ1-2|TRBV6-9|-|13
CASSFSTPRGYTF
TGTGCCAGCAGTTTTTCTACCCCGCGGGGCTACACCTTC
>-|TRBJ2-5|TRBV10-3|-|13
CAIGGRTEETQYF
TGTGCCATCGGTGGGCGAACTGAAGAGACCCAGTACTTC